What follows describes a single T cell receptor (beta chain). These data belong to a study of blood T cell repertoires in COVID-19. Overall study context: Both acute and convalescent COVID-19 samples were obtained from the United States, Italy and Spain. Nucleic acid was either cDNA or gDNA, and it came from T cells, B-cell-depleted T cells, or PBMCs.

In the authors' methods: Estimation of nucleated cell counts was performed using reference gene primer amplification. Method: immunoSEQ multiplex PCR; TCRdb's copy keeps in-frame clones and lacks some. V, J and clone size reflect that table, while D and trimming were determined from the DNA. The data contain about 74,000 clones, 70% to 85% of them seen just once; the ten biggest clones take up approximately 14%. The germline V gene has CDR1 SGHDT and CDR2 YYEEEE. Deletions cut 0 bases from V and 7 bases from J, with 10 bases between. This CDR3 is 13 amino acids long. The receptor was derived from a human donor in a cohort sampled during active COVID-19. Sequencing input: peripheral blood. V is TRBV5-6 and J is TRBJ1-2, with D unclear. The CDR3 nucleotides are TGTGCCAGCAGCTTGGGACAAGGCATTGGCTACACCTTC. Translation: CASSLGQGIGYTF.